A single T cell receptor (beta chain) is shown here with its context. The sample is drawn from a study of control samples from healthy donors and cancer patients. There are 13 residues in the CDR3. V lost 6 bases and J lost 6, with 12 bases in between. Method: immunoSEQ multiplex PCR; TCRdb's copy keeps in-frame clones and lacks some. The data hold approximately 97,000 clones, with roughly 92% observed a single time. This TCR was recovered from a human donor in good health. The donor label of this sample is uncertain. The chain recombines TRBV12-3 or TRBV12-4 with TRBJ2-1; D unclear. The specimen was blood. In nucleotides, the CDR3 is TGTGCCAGCAGCCCCGTAATGTTCAATGAGCAGTTCTTC. Protein product: CASSPVMFNEQFF.